These 29 T cell receptor beta chains were all obtained from the same sample, sequenced in a study of identical twins. TCRdb analysed the 5' RACE reads with MiXCR anew, one entry per CDR3 protein. The sample consists of 1.5 million to 2 million distinct CDR3 sequences, under 35% of them appearing once. The specimen sequenced was cord blood. The receptors were sampled from a newborn girl in good health.

There are a few counts of this clonotype. V usage is TRBV7-2 and J usage is TRBJ2-3; D remains unclear. This CDR3 is 16 amino acids long. V lost 2 bases to trimming and J lost 3 bases, with 15 bases between them. CDR1 and CDR2 from the germline V gene are SGHTA and FQGNSA. This CDR3 is CASSLRLSFNTDTQYF. CDR3 in DNA: TGTGCCAGCAGCTTACGCTTATCTTTTAATACAGATACGCAGTATTTT.

The chain recombines TRBV20-1 with TRBJ2-1; no clear D gene. From germline, CDR1 is DFQATT and CDR2 SNEGSKA (reference sequence). Trimming removed 1 base at V and 6 bases at J, with 13 bases between. This CDR3 has 14 amino acids. The CDR3 DNA reads TGCAGTGCTAGAGGTCGTCCTACGGGCAATGAGCAGTTCTTC. It codes for CSARGRPTGNEQFF.

V gene TRBV7-9 combines with J gene TRBJ2-5, with D perhaps given as TRBD1 or TRBD2 (7 bases each). V lost 3 bases, J lost 11 bases, and 25 bases lay in between. Looked up from germline, CDR1 is SEHNR and CDR2 is FQNEAQ (reference sequence). The CDR3 extends over 16 amino acids. CDR3 loop: CASSFLTWEGANEQYF. The CDR3 DNA reads TGTGCCAGCAGCTTCCTAACATGGGAGGGGGCCAATGAGCAGTACTTC.

This clonotype occurred a few times. The chain links TRBV10-3 to TRBJ2-3; 10 bases agree with TRBD1. After removal of 5 bases from V and 4 bases from J, the junction contained 3 bases not matched to a gene. CDR1 and CDR2 from the germline V gene are ENHRY and SYGVKD. The CDR3 runs 14 residues. The CDR3 here is CAISPGTGADTQYF. CDR3 DNA: TGTGCCATCAGTCCCGGGACAGGGGCAGATACGCAGTATTTT.

The chain links TRBV27 to TRBJ2-1, with 11 bases identical to TRBD2. Germline CDR1 MNHEY, CDR2 SMNVEV (reference sequence). The CDR3 contains 17 residues. V gave up 6 bases and J gave up 8 bases; unmatched junction bases: 15. CDR3 nucleotides: TGTGCCAGCAGAAGATCGGGACTAGCGGACGTGGGCTATGAGCAGTTCTTC. As protein: CASRRSGLADVGYEQFF.

The chain couples TRBV10-1 to TRBJ2-3; D uncertain. The CDR3 covers 16 residues. Germline V gives CDR1 WNHNN, CDR2 SYGVQD (reference sequence). V was cut by 0 bases and J by 0 bases, with 10 bases left in between. DNA of the CDR3: TGCGCCAGCAGTGAGTCGAGCCTAGAAAGCACAGATACGCAGTATTTT. Translation gives CASSESSLESTDTQYF.

The chain links TRBV5-1 to TRBJ1-4; 9 bases align to TRBD1. Per germline, CDR1 SGHRS and CDR2 YFSETQ. The CDR3 is 15 residues long. The trim removed 0 bases at V and 7 bases at J, leaving 4 bases unmatched. CDR3: CASSLVRDRAEKLFF. In DNA form, the CDR3 reads TGCGCCAGCAGCTTGGTCCGGGACAGGGCTGAAAAACTGTTTTTT. The whole variable domain, filled in from reference TRBV5-1 and TRBJ1-4, reads KAGVTQTPRYLIKTRGQQVTLSCSPISGHRSVSWYQQTPGQGLQFLFEYFSETQRNKGNFPGRFSGRQFSNSRSEMNVSTLELGDSALYLCASSLVRDRAEKLFFGSGTQLSVL.

A note on this clonotype: A read error may be the cause here, since a much bigger clone is one base away. J is TRBJ2-5 and V is TRBV5-5; 9 bases map to TRBD1. Trimming took 3 bases from V and 2 from J; bases not matched to a gene: 5. The length of the CDR3 is 15 residues. From germline, CDR1 is SGHKS and CDR2 YYEKEE (reference sequence). CDR3 DNA sequence: TGTGCCAGCAGCTCCGGACAGGGGCATCAAGAGACCCAGTACTTC. Its protein product is CASSSGQGHQETQYF.

In DNA, the CDR3 is TGTGCCAGCGTAGGAAAACGGAACATCGAAGCTTTCTTT. Translating gives CASVGKRNIEAFF. This rearrangement joins TRBV28 to TRBJ1-1; D unclear. This CDR3 is built from 13 residues. Germline V gene data show CDR1 as MDHEN and CDR2 as SYDVKM. V was cut by 8 bases and J by 8 bases, with 18 bases left in between.

The V call is TRBV25-1, the J call TRBJ2-5; the D is unclear. The CDR3 length is 11 residues. The germline V gene encodes CDR1 MGHDK and CDR2 SYGVNS. The V gene lost 7 bases and the J gene lost 5 bases, with 8 bases spanning the gap. In DNA form, the CDR3 reads TGTGCCAGCACCCTATGGGAGACCCAGTACTTC. It codes for CASTLWETQYF.

The V call is TRBV27, the J call TRBJ1-5; D perhaps matches TRBD1 (5 bases). The CDR3 totals 14 residues. Germline V gene lookup returns CDR1 MNHEY and CDR2 SMNVEV (reference sequence). The V end was cut by 3 bases, the J end by 6 bases, with 12 bases between. The CDR3 spells CASSFEGRGQPQHF. The CDR3 DNA sequence: TGTGCCAGCAGTTTCGAGGGGAGAGGTCAGCCCCAGCATTTT.

A note on this clonotype: The junction does not match germline at one end; this may be a read error. This rearrangement joins TRBV27 to TRBJ2-1, with 9 bases lining up with TRBD2. The length of the CDR3 is 16 residues. Germline V gives CDR1 MNHEY, CDR2 SMNVEV (reference sequence). This chain's CDR3 is CANSFLRLADWDEQFF. CDR3 nucleotide sequence: TGTGCCAACAGTTTTCTCCGACTAGCGGATTGGGATGAGCAGTTCTTC.

The V and J genes are TRBV5-1 and TRBJ2-5, with D perhaps matching TRBD1 (6 bases). The J call could be wrong; TRBJ2-7 is a better fit for the DNA end. The CDR3 has 13 residues. The germline V gene has CDR1 SGHRS and CDR2 YFSETQ. CDR3 DNA sequence: TGCGCCAGCAGCGAGAACAGGGAGAGCGAGCAGTACTTC. This translates into CASSENRESEQYF.

Here the CDR3 reads CASSPLAGTSDEQFF. The CDR3 DNA follows: TGTGCCAGCAGCCCCTTGGCCGGGACTAGCGATGAGCAGTTCTTC. The rearrangement uses TRBV6-5 and TRBJ2-1; 10 nucleotides match TRBD2. V lost 6 bases to trimming and J lost 8 bases; unmatched junction nucleotides: 10. CDR1 is MNHEY, CDR2 SVGAGI, per germline. CDR3 size: 15 residues.

With respect to this clonotype: One junction end disagrees with the germline gene, perhaps due to a read error. V usage is TRBV10-3 and J usage is TRBJ2-1, with TRBD2 matching over 7 bases. The CDR3 has 12 residues. CDR1 and CDR2 (germline): ENHRY, SYGVKD. CDR3 sequence: CVISGGYNEQFF. The CDR3 DNA reads as TGTGTCATCTCCGGGGGGTACAATGAGCAGTTCTTC.

Of note for this clonotype: This clone may be a read error of a much larger clone one base away. The rearrangement uses TRBV7-8 and TRBJ2-5; tentative D call: TRBD2 (6 bases). Germline assignment: CDR1 SGHVS and CDR2 FQNEAQ. The CDR3 is 14 amino acids. The V and J ends lost 5 bases and 4 bases respectively, with 14 bases between them. The CDR3 region is CASSAGTYRETQYF. The DNA of the CDR3 is TGTGCCAGCAGCGCAGGGACTTACCGAGAGACCCAGTACTTC.

This clonotype was seen a handful of times. The rearrangement uses TRBV28 and TRBJ2-1; D is unresolved. Germline assignment: CDR1 MDHEN and CDR2 SYDVKM. The V end lost 5 bases, the J end lost 10 bases, and 15 bases lay between the germline ends. This CDR3 is built from 13 residues. CDR3 in DNA: TGTGCCAGCAGTCCTCCGGGCGGAAGGGAGCAGTTCTTC. Protein: CASSPPGGREQFF. Complete variable domain (other parts from reference TRBV28 and TRBJ2-1): DVKVTQSSRYLVKRTGEKVFLECVQDMDHENMFWYRQDPGLGLRLIYFSYDVKMKEKGDIPEGYSVSREKKERFSLILESASTNQTSMYLCASSPPGGREQFFGPGTRLTVL.

A few counts support this clonotype. The chain employs TRBV6-7 and TRBJ2-1; D not resolved. TRBV6-7 falls under the ORF class, with uncertain function. The V and J ends lost 1 base and 6 bases respectively, with 16 bases between them. The CDR3 runs to 16 residues. The CDR3, as DNA: TGTGCCAGCAGTTACTTTGGTAACTGGACCACCAATGAGCAGTTCTTC. Encoded protein: CASSYFGNWTTNEQFF.

This clonotype was counted only a few times. The V call is TRBV10-3, the J call TRBJ2-5; 12 bases are shared with TRBD2. Trimming at V came to 4 bases and at J to 2 bases, leaving 5 bases not matched to a gene. CDR1 is ENHRY and CDR2 is SYGVKD in the germline V gene. This CDR3 contains 16 residues. DNA for the CDR3: TGTGCCATCAGTGGACTAGCGGGAGCGGGGCAAGAGACCCAGTACTTC. It codes for CAISGLAGAGQETQYF.

The V and J genes are TRBV7-2 and TRBJ2-5, with 10 positions matching TRBD2. The CDR3 totals 14 residues. Trimming cost V 5 bases and J 11 bases; bases outside gene matches: 11. From germline, CDR1 is SGHTA and CDR2 FQGNSA. CDR3: CASSPSGGFDEQYF. The CDR3 DNA sequence: TGTGCCAGCAGCCCTAGCGGGGGTTTCGATGAGCAGTACTTC.

This clonotype was seen a handful of times. The CDR3 reads CASSVTPPADTQYF. The CDR3 DNA sequence: TGTGCCAGCAGCGTAACTCCCCCGGCAGATACGCAGTATTTT. V usage is TRBV9 and J usage is TRBJ2-3; D is unresolved. Germline V CDR1 and CDR2: SGDLS, YYNGEE. The CDR3 loop spans 14 amino acids. Trimming left V 1 base short and J 4 bases short, with 10 bases between. The variable domain in full, completed from reference TRBV9 and TRBJ2-3, reads DSGVTQTPKHLITATGQRVTLRCSPRSGDLSVYWYQQSLDQGLQFLIQYYNGEERAKGNILERFSAQQFPDLHSELNLSSLELGDSALYFCASSVTPPADTQYFGPGTRLTVL.

This clonotype came up many times. This chain connects TRBV7-2 to TRBJ2-2, with D unclear. V was trimmed by 1 base and J by 0 bases, leaving 6 bases between them. From germline, CDR1 is SGHTA and CDR2 FQGNSA. The CDR3 is 15 residues long. The CDR3 DNA follows: TGTGCCAGCAGCTTAGGGCGGTCGAACACCGGGGAGCTGTTTTTT. It is translated as CASSLGRSNTGELFF.

The chain recombines TRBV20-1 with TRBJ2-3, with 11 bases matching TRBD2. The CDR3 is 13 residues long. Germline assignment: CDR1 DFQATT and CDR2 SNEGSKA (reference sequence). CDR3 protein: CTGTSGSTDTQYF. The CDR3 DNA is TGCACCGGGACTAGCGGAAGCACAGATACGCAGTATTTT.

V and J are TRBV24-1 and TRBJ2-5; D unclear. The germline V and J ends were trimmed by 7 bases and 11 bases, with 16 bases remaining between them. Germline CDR1 KGHDR, CDR2 SFDVKD. The CDR3 totals 12 residues. The chain's CDR3 is CATSATGDEQYF. CDR3 nucleotide sequence: TGTGCCACCAGCGCAACCGGAGATGAGCAGTACTTC.

A few counts support this clonotype. The V gene is TRBV20-1, the J gene TRBJ2-7; 12 bases are shared with TRBD2. V trimming: 3 bases; J trimming: 6 bases; junction bases outside the gene matches: 3. The V gene's germline CDR1 is DFQATT and CDR2 SNEGSKA (reference sequence). This CDR3 region has 13 residues. The CDR3 is CSARGLAGLEQYF. The CDR3 DNA is TGCAGTGCTAGGGGACTAGCGGGTCTCGAGCAGTACTTC.

The sample holds a few counts of this clonotype. This chain links TRBV7-9 with TRBJ2-1; 10 positions agree with TRBD2. The trim removed 2 bases at V and 10 bases at J, leaving 5 bases unmatched. Germline V gene lookup returns CDR1 SEHNR and CDR2 FQNEAQ (reference sequence). This CDR3 is built from 14 residues. DNA of the CDR3: TGTGCCAGCAGCTTATCCCGGACTAGCGGAGAGCAGTTCTTC. This translates into CASSLSRTSGEQFF. The variable domain in full, with the rest retrieved from reference TRBV7-9 and TRBJ2-1, is DTGVSQNPRHKITKRGQNVTFRCDPISEHNRLYWYRQTLGQGPEFLTYFQNEAQLEKSRLLSDRFSAERPKGSFSTLEIQRTEQGDSAMYLCASSLSRTSGEQFFGPGTRLTVL.

This clonotype appeared once. This chain uses TRBV25-1 with TRBJ2-4; the match to TRBD2 covers 14 bases. Germline lookup yields CDR1 MGHDK and CDR2 SYGVNS. The CDR3 extends over 15 amino acids. J lost 13 bases, V lost 8 bases, and 13 bases had no gene match. As DNA, the CDR3 is TGTGCCAGCGGAAAGACTAGCGGGAGGGCCAATGAGCAGTACTTC. Its protein product is CASGKTSGRANEQYF. Full variable domain (remainder filled in from reference TRBV25-1 and TRBJ2-4): EADIYQTPRYLVIGTGKKITLECSQTMGHDKMYWYQQDPGMELHLIHYSYGVNSTEKGDLSSESTVSRIRTEHFPLTLESARPSHTSQYLCASGKTSGRANEQYFGAGTRLSVL.

This chain joins TRBV2 and TRBJ1-1; 7 bases fit TRBD1. The V and J ends lost 6 bases and 6 bases, in that order; junction bases with no gene match: 13. The CDR3 length is 15 residues. Germline CDR1 is SNHLY and CDR2 is FYNNEI. In nucleotides, the CDR3 is TGTGCCAGCAGATTACAGGGGCGGGAAATGGCTGAAGCTTTCTTT. Its translation is CASRLQGREMAEAFF.

This clonotype has just a few counts. The rearrangement uses TRBV21-1 and TRBJ1-1. TRBV21-1 has pseudogene status. The CDR3 is 13 amino acids. In nucleotides, the CDR3 is TGTGCCACCCGTATTCCGGGAAACACTGAAGCTTTCTTT. Protein sequence: CATRIPGNTEAFF.